This entry lists 27 T cell receptor beta chains sequenced from one sample in a study of control samples from healthy donors and cancer patients. The method was immunoSEQ multiplex PCR; TCRdb's version includes in-frame clones alone and lacks a portion of them. This table holds 100,000 to 150,000 clones, over 75% found once. Sequencing input: blood. The origin of the receptors is a man between 35 and 55 years old in good health.

The chain links TRBV19 to TRBJ2-2; no clear D gene. V was cut by 1 base and J by 6 bases, with 12 bases left in between. This CDR3 contains 15 residues. Germline V gives CDR1 LNHDA, CDR2 SQIVND (reference sequence). CDR3 DNA: TGTGCCAGTAGTATAGTGGCAGTAGGATCCGGGGAGCTGTTTTTT. Its protein is CASSIVAVGSGELFF.

The chain combines TRBV29-1 with TRBJ2-7, with 7 bases identical to TRBD1. The trim removed 7 bases at V and 3 bases at J, leaving 9 bases unmatched. Germline loops: CDR1 SQVTM, CDR2 ANQGSEA. This CDR3 is built from 13 residues. CDR3 bases: TGCAGCGCCGCGGACAGGCGTAACTACGAGCAGTACTTC. It specifies CSAADRRNYEQYF.

Written as DNA, the CDR3 is TGTGCCAGCTCACCAGGGCTGAACACTGAAGCTTTCTTT. Its translation is CASSPGLNTEAFF. The chain carries TRBV18 and TRBJ1-1, with D uncertain. CDR1 is KGHSH, CDR2 LQKENI, per germline. V was shortened by 2 bases and J by 0 bases, with 4 bases between the two germline ends. The CDR3 has 13 amino acids.

The chain links TRBV6-5 to TRBJ2-3; 7 bases are a match to TRBD2. The length of the CDR3 is 13 residues. Germline V gene lookup returns CDR1 MNHEY and CDR2 SVGAGI. V lost 9 bases to trimming and J lost 3 bases; unmatched junction nucleotides: 6. CDR3 protein: CASRDYQTDTQYF. The DNA for the CDR3 is TGTGCCAGTCGGGACTACCAAACAGATACGCAGTATTTT.

On this clone: At one boundary the junction diverges from the germline segment, which might be a read error. V and J are TRBV3-1 (or the pseudogene TRBV3-2) and TRBJ2-1; possibly TRBD2 for D (7 bases). CDR3 length: 15 residues. Germline CDR1 is LGHDT and CDR2 is YNNKEL (reference sequence). The CDR3 DNA is TGTGCCAGCAGCAAAGAGGGGGGGCAGGGCAATGAGCAGTTCTTC. Its protein is CASSKEGGQGNEQFF.

The chain recombines TRBV7-8 with TRBJ2-7; possible D gene TRBD2, 5 bases. The germline CDR1 and CDR2 sequences are SGHVS and FQNEAQ. The CDR3 spans 13 residues. The V gene lost 4 bases and the J gene lost 2 bases, with 9 bases spanning the gap. For the CDR3, the DNA is TGTGCCAGCAGCTCCCTCGGGGCCTACGAGCAGTACTTC. This gives the protein CASSSLGAYEQYF.

This clone came up once. The chain carries TRBV14 and TRBJ2-7; possible D gene TRBD1, 5 bases. The germline V gene has CDR1 SGHDN and CDR2 FVKESK. CDR3 length: 14 residues. Trimming stripped 4 bases from V and 3 bases from J, with 13 bases between. The CDR3, as DNA: TGTGCCAGCAGCCTTGGGGCAGGAGTCTACGAGCAGTACTTC. It is translated as CASSLGAGVYEQYF.

This clone appeared a single time. The chain uses TRBV6-5 and TRBJ1-3; 8 bases map to TRBD1. The CDR3 has 15 amino acids. J lost 6 bases, V lost 5 bases, and 9 bases had no gene match. The germline V gene encodes CDR1 MNHEY and CDR2 SVGAGI. The CDR3 bases are TGTGCCAGCAGTCCGGGGGGACAGGTCATAAACACCATATATTTT. It yields the protein CASSPGGQVINTIYF.

A remark on this clone: The junction and the germline gene differ at one end; a read error may be behind it. The V gene is TRBV11-2, the J gene TRBJ1-2, with 9 nucleotides matching TRBD1. CDR3 length equals 12 residues. The germline CDR1 and CDR2 sequences are SGHAT and FQNNGV. The CDR3 is CASSIQGARIAF. The CDR3 DNA follows: TGTGCCAGCAGCATACAGGGGGCCAGGATCGCCTTC. Based on the CDR3 plus reference TRBV11-2 and TRBJ1-2, the full variable domain is EAGVAQSPRYKIIEKRQSVAFWCNPISGHATLYWYQQILGQGPKLLIQFQNNGVVDDSQLPKDRFSAERLKGVDSTLKIQPAKLEDSAVYLCASSIQGARIAFGSGTRLTVV.

V usage is TRBV19 and J usage is TRBJ2-2; no firm D call. Germline V gives CDR1 LNHDA, CDR2 SQIVND (reference sequence). This CDR3 is built from 12 residues. Deletions cut 6 bases from V and 6 bases from J, with 8 bases between. CDR3 DNA: TGTGCCAGTAGACAGATGCCCGGGGAGCTGTTTTTT. It yields the protein CASRQMPGELFF.

The chain is built from TRBV7-2 and TRBJ1-1, with D tentatively TRBD1 (5 bases). Trimming took off 5 bases at V and 2 bases at J, with 15 bases between the two ends. The CDR3 consists of 15 residues. From germline, CDR1 is SGHTA and CDR2 FQGNSA. CDR3 sequence: CASSLGVTLNTEAFF. The CDR3, as DNA: TGTGCCAGCAGCCTAGGGGTCACACTTAACACTGAAGCTTTCTTT.

The chain combines TRBV11-2 with TRBJ2-3; the D gene could be TRBD1 or TRBD2 (5 bases each). V lost 2 bases to trimming and J lost 6 bases, with 12 bases between them. The germline CDR1 and CDR2 sequences are SGHAT and FQNNGV. The CDR3 totals 14 residues. As DNA, the CDR3 is TGTGCCAGCAGCTTAAATCGAGGGGCGGATACGCAGTATTTT. Encoded protein: CASSLNRGADTQYF.

The gene calls are TRBV11-2 and TRBJ2-3; the D gene is possibly TRBD1 (6 bases). The CDR3 covers 15 residues. Trimming pared 6 bases from V and 2 bases from J, leaving 15 bases between. Germline values: CDR1 SGHAT, CDR2 FQNNGV. In nucleotides, the CDR3 is TGTGCCAGCAGTCGAATGGGGGCTTTCACAGATACGCAGTATTTT. Translating it yields CASSRMGAFTDTQYF.

This sequence joins TRBV3-1 (or the pseudogene TRBV3-2) and TRBJ2-5; 10 bases are shared with TRBD2. J lost 2 bases, V lost 1 base, and 1 base had no gene match. Germline CDR1 and CDR2: LGHDT and YNNKEL (reference sequence). This CDR3 spans 15 amino acids. CDR3 DNA sequence: TGTGCCAGCAGCCAAGGTAGCGGGGGGCAAGAGACCCAGTACTTC. Amino acid sequence: CASSQGSGGQETQYF.

There are many counts of this clone. J is TRBJ1-3 and V is TRBV5-1, with a weak D call TRBD1 (6 bases). This CDR3 has 15 residues. Trimming stripped 0 bases from V and 2 bases from J, with 9 bases between. CDR1 SGHRS and CDR2 YFSETQ come from the germline V gene. DNA for the CDR3: TGCGCCAGCAGCTTGGCCCCAGGGGCTGGAAACACCATATATTTT. Its protein product is CASSLAPGAGNTIYF.

This clone was recorded only once. The chain is built from TRBV6-2 or TRBV6-3 and TRBJ2-5; 11 bases fit TRBD2. Germline-derived CDR1 and CDR2 are MNHEY and SVGEGT. V lost 4 bases to trimming and J lost 6 bases; unmatched junction nucleotides: 10. The CDR3 runs to 16 residues. The CDR3 DNA is TGTGCCAGCAGTTGGTTCATAGCGGGGGGGCCGAAGACCCAGTACTTC. Its protein is CASSWFIAGGPKTQYF.

This chain links TRBV9 with TRBJ2-5; TRBD1 matches at 10 bases. V lost 3 bases, J lost 5 bases, and 7 bases stayed unmatched. This CDR3 is 15 amino acids long. Germline values: CDR1 SGDLS, CDR2 YYNGEE. The CDR3 sequence: CASSAGQGSRETQYF. DNA of the CDR3: TGTGCCAGCAGCGCGGGACAGGGGTCACGGGAGACCCAGTACTTC. Variable domain in full (rest from reference TRBV9 and TRBJ2-5): DSGVTQTPKHLITATGQRVTLRCSPRSGDLSVYWYQQSLDQGLQFLIQYYNGEERAKGNILERFSAQQFPDLHSELNLSSLELGDSALYFCASSAGQGSRETQYFGPGTRLLVL.

V usage is TRBV29-1 and J usage is TRBJ1-1, with a possible D match to TRBD1 (5 bases). Germline V gives CDR1 SQVTM, CDR2 ANQGSEA. Trimming removed 1 base at V and 4 bases at J, with 13 bases between. There are 14 residues in the CDR3. CDR3 region: CSVEANPQGTEAFF. The CDR3 bases are TGCAGCGTTGAAGCTAACCCCCAGGGCACTGAAGCTTTCTTT.

The chain has TRBV20-1 and TRBJ1-5; D gene uncertain. Trimming shortened V by 3 bases and J by 0 bases, and 6 bases separated the two germline ends. The CDR3 totals 13 residues. The V gene's germline CDR1 is DFQATT and CDR2 SNEGSKA (reference sequence). CDR3 sequence: CSASRYSNQPQHF. Written as DNA, the CDR3 is TGCAGTGCTAGTCGTTATAGCAATCAGCCCCAGCATTTT.

This chain links TRBV6-1 with TRBJ1-4; no clear D gene. Germline V gene sequence: CDR1 MNHNS, CDR2 SASEGT. The CDR3 is 13 amino acids. Trimming stripped 0 bases from V and 13 bases from J, with 12 bases between. The CDR3 spells CASSEAVHRLLFF. The CDR3 DNA reads TGTGCCAGCAGTGAAGCCGTCCATAGGCTACTGTTTTTT.

The chain links TRBV14 to TRBJ1-3; the D gene is possibly TRBD1 (5 bases). The V gene lost 0 bases and the J gene lost 1 base, with 10 bases spanning the gap. The V gene's germline CDR1 is SGHDN and CDR2 FVKESK. CDR3 size: 16 residues. The CDR3, as DNA: TGTGCCAGCAGCCAAGATCTCGGGGGATCTGGAAACACCATATATTTT. Amino acid sequence: CASSQDLGGSGNTIYF.

This clone was detected only a few times. The chain combines TRBV18 with TRBJ1-3; D gene ambiguous. The CDR3 is 16 residues long. Germline V lookup: CDR1 KGHSH, CDR2 LQKENI. V was clipped by 3 bases and J by 1 base, with 13 bases between them. CDR3 DNA: TGTGCCAGCTCACCGAGCGGGCACGGATCTGGAAACACCATATATTTT. It yields the protein CASSPSGHGSGNTIYF. Full variable domain (outside the CDR3, taken from reference TRBV18 and TRBJ1-3): NAGVMQNPRHLVRRRGQEARLRCSPMKGHSHVYWYRQLPEEGLKFMVYLQKENIIDESGMPKERFSAEFPKEGPSILRIQQVVRGDSAAYFCASSPSGHGSGNTIYFGEGSWLTVV.

The chain couples TRBV5-6 to TRBJ1-2; 7 bases line up with TRBD1. The CDR3 totals 13 residues. V trimming: 4 bases; J trimming: 4 bases; junction bases outside the gene matches: 4. Germline V gene lookup returns CDR1 SGHDT and CDR2 YYEEEE. CDR3 nucleotides: TGTGCCAGCAGCATAGACAGGGCCTATGGCTACACCTTC. Translating gives CASSIDRAYGYTF.

Comment on this clone: Other DNA sequences from this sample encode an identical CDR3 as well. The J gene is TRBJ1-1, the V gene TRBV3-1 (or the pseudogene TRBV3-2); no clear D. CDR3 length: 14 residues. Germline values: CDR1 LGHDT, CDR2 YNNKEL (reference sequence). The germline V and J ends were trimmed by 4 bases and 0 bases, with 9 bases remaining between them. For the CDR3, the DNA is TGTGCCAGCAGCCCCCCTACGGTGAACACTGAAGCTTTCTTT. It translates to CASSPPTVNTEAFF.

Turning to this clone: The CDR3 end shows no conserved phenylalanine or tryptophan, and so a read error is likely. It is unclear where the CDR3 begins or ends on the DNA, so no DNA is shown, and the CDR3 is as TCRdb lists it. The J gene is TRBJ1-1, the V gene TRBV11-2. The CDR3 comprises 10 residues, both ends counted. The germline V gene encodes CDR1 SGHAT and CDR2 FQNNGV. The CDR3 reads CASSLVRDQI.

V usage is TRBV7-9 and J usage is TRBJ2-1; D unresolved. This CDR3 contains 16 residues. The V gene lost 4 bases and the J gene lost 0 bases, with 13 bases spanning the gap. The germline CDR1 and CDR2 sequences are SEHNR and FQNEAQ (reference sequence). The CDR3 loop reads CASSYLAVNSYNEQFF. DNA for the CDR3: TGTGCCAGCAGCTACCTTGCCGTCAACTCCTACAATGAGCAGTTCTTC.

This clone was counted once. V gene TRBV19 combines with J gene TRBJ1-2, with TRBD1 matching over 7 bases. Germline V gene sequence: CDR1 LNHDA, CDR2 SQIVND (reference sequence). J gave up 3 bases and V 4 bases, and 11 bases lay outside the gene matches. CDR3 length: 16 amino acids. The CDR3 loop is CASSRAGGAQDYGYTF. The CDR3, as DNA: TGTGCCAGTAGTAGGGCAGGGGGGGCCCAGGACTATGGCTACACCTTC.